Presented here are 28 T cell receptor beta chains from one specimen sequenced in a study of vaccination effects on CD4 cells after COVID-19. Sequenced by immunoSEQ multiplex PCR; TCRdb stores in-frame clones only, minus some. The sample shows some 77,000 clones, under 75% of them seen only once. These receptors have no known antigen. Antigen-specific CD4+ T cell clonotypes were called by their expansion after viral peptide-pool culture in ViraFEST. Around day 10 of culture, CD4+ T cells were separated out. People in the vaccine group had not been infected with SARS-CoV-2 before, and their nucleocapsid antibodies were negative. Sequenced here: CD4+ T cells from PBMCs cultured with HCoV-OC43 spike peptides, sampled before COVID-19 vaccination. Subset noted: HCoV-OC43 spike overlapping peptide pool stimulation. Receptors were obtained from a human donor who received a COVID-19 vaccine.

The chain links TRBV2 to TRBJ1-1; 7 bases map to TRBD1. Germline CDR1 reads SNHLY; CDR2 reads FYNNEI. This CDR3 has 13 residues. The junction had 6 bases not matched to a gene; V was cut back by 7 bases and J by 4 bases. CDR3 residues: CASTKTGITEAFF. The CDR3, as DNA: TGTGCCAGCACTAAGACAGGGATCACTGAAGCTTTCTTT.

This chain uses TRBV10-1 with TRBJ2-1; 8 bases are a match to TRBD2. The germline gives CDR1 WNHNN, CDR2 SYGVQD (reference sequence). Trimming took 3 bases from V and 3 from J; bases not matched to a gene: 4. The CDR3 totals 15 residues. DNA for the CDR3: TGCGCCAGCAGTGAAGGTAGCGGGGTCTACAATGAGCAGTTCTTC. It codes for CASSEGSGVYNEQFF.

This clone was found a few times. This chain uses TRBV7-3 with TRBJ1-1, with D perhaps matching TRBD1 (6 bases). The CDR3 consists of 14 residues. CDR1 and CDR2 from the germline V gene are SGHTA and FQGTGA. The V end was cut by 3 bases, the J end by 0 bases, with 8 bases between. CDR3 sequence (DNA): TGTGCCAGCAGCTTCAACAGGGTGAACACTGAAGCTTTCTTT. Protein sequence: CASSFNRVNTEAFF.

The genes are TRBV7-8 and TRBJ1-6; D is possibly TRBD1 (6 bases). Germline lookup yields CDR1 SGHVS and CDR2 FQNEAQ. Trimming cost V 5 bases and J 2 bases, with 13 bases left between them. The CDR3 spans 16 residues. CDR3 DNA: TGTGCCAGCAGCCCCCCGGGGGGCACCTATAATTCACCCCTCCACTTT. This sequence encodes CASSPPGGTYNSPLHF.

This chain joins TRBV11-2 and TRBJ2-7, with unresolved D. This CDR3 spans 14 amino acids. The germline V gene has CDR1 SGHAT and CDR2 FQNNGV. V was trimmed by 2 bases and J by 1 base, leaving 9 bases between them. For the CDR3, the DNA is TGTGCCAGCAGCTTATCCCTCAGTTCCTACGAGCAGTACGTC. Protein sequence: CASSLSLSSYEQYV.

This clone has just one count. The genes are TRBV18 and TRBJ2-2, with 8 bases identical to TRBD2. CDR3 length: 15 amino acids. The germline gives CDR1 KGHSH, CDR2 LQKENI. The trim removed 5 bases at V and 5 bases at J, leaving 7 bases unmatched. Written as DNA, the CDR3 is TGTGCCAGCTCAGTGACTAGCGAATGGACCGGGGAGCTGTTTTTT. Translated, it gives CASSVTSEWTGELFF.

This clone has more than one count but fewer than ten. V usage is TRBV29-1 and J usage is TRBJ2-1; 7 positions match TRBD1. Germline V CDR1 and CDR2: SQVTM, ANQGSEA. The V gene end was trimmed by 7 bases and the J gene end by 9 bases; junction bases not matched to a gene: 9. This CDR3 has 12 amino acids. DNA for the CDR3: TGCAGCGCGAATGACAGGGTTACTGAGCAGTTCTTC. Its translation: CSANDRVTEQFF.

This clone was observed once. This rearrangement joins TRBV10-3 to TRBJ1-2; weak D call: TRBD1 (5 bases). CDR3 length: 14 residues. V was clipped by 2 bases and J by 7 bases, with 14 bases between them. Germline loops: CDR1 ENHRY, CDR2 SYGVKD. CDR3: CAISEGLGLAGYTF. The CDR3 DNA sequence: TGTGCCATCAGTGAGGGGTTGGGGCTTGCTGGCTACACCTTC.

The chain combines TRBV19 with TRBJ2-7, with TRBD2 as a possible D gene (5 bases). V was pared by 3 bases and J by 5 bases, with 17 bases between. The germline V gene encodes CDR1 LNHDA and CDR2 SQIVND (reference sequence). The CDR3 totals 15 residues. This CDR3 is CASSMRYGSGNEQYV. The CDR3 region has the DNA TGTGCCAGTAGTATGAGATATGGGTCGGGGAACGAGCAGTACGTC.

This clone was observed once. The chain recombines TRBV3-1 (or the pseudogene TRBV3-2) with TRBJ1-2; weak D call: TRBD1 (6 bases). Looked up from germline, CDR1 is LGHDT and CDR2 is YNNKEL (reference sequence). The CDR3 is 13 amino acids. V lost 2 bases, J lost 2 bases, and 6 bases lay in between. The CDR3 region has the DNA TGTGCCAGCAGCCAACAGGGGAACTATGGCTACACCTTC. Amino acids: CASSQQGNYGYTF.

This clone was seen a handful of times. The rearrangement joins TRBV28 to TRBJ1-5, with unresolved D. The germline V gene encodes CDR1 MDHEN and CDR2 SYDVKM. CDR3 length: 12 amino acids. Between the trimmed V and J ends, which lost 6 bases and 5 bases, there was a span of 8 bases. The CDR3 DNA sequence: TGTGCCAGCAGCCCCCTTTATCAGCCCCAGCATTTT. It codes for CASSPLYQPQHF.

The rearrangement uses TRBV9 and TRBJ2-3, with 11 bases lining up with TRBD2. Germline V gene data show CDR1 as SGDLS and CDR2 as YYNGEE. The CDR3 spans 16 residues. J lost 7 bases, V lost 4 bases, and 11 bases had no gene match. The CDR3 nucleotides are TGTGCCAGCAGCCCACCCGGGACTAGCGGTTTCAATACGCAGTATTTT. This encodes CASSPPGTSGFNTQYF.

The chain has TRBV6-1 and TRBJ2-1; tentative D call: TRBD1 (5 bases). There are 13 residues in the CDR3. Germline V gene lookup returns CDR1 MNHNS and CDR2 SASEGT. The V end lost 2 bases, the J end lost 11 bases, and 13 bases lay between the germline ends. In nucleotides, the CDR3 is TGTGCCAGCAGTGAAATAAAGAGACAGAAGCAGTTCTTC. This sequence encodes CASSEIKRQKQFF.

CDR3: CASSVARGKGYGYTF. CDR3 bases: TGTGCCAGCAGCGTAGCTAGGGGGAAGGGCTATGGCTACACCTTC. This chain uses TRBV9 with TRBJ1-2; D is perhaps TRBD1 (6 bases). The CDR3 spans 15 residues. CDR1 and CDR2 from the germline V gene are SGDLS and YYNGEE. Trimming removed 0 bases at V and 4 bases at J, with 13 bases between. The complete variable domain, with remaining parts taken from reference TRBV9 and TRBJ1-2, reads DSGVTQTPKHLITATGQRVTLRCSPRSGDLSVYWYQQSLDQGLQFLIQYYNGEERAKGNILERFSAQQFPDLHSELNLSSLELGDSALYFCASSVARGKGYGYTFGSGTRLTVV.

A few counts support this clone. This chain links TRBV19 with TRBJ1-4; no clear D. The CDR3 is 15 amino acids. V lost 5 bases to trimming and J lost 5 bases, with 15 bases between them. The V gene's germline CDR1 is LNHDA and CDR2 SQIVND (reference sequence). CDR3 bases: TGTGCCAGTAGTGATGTCAGCAGCCCAAATGAAAAACTGTTTTTT. This codes for CASSDVSSPNEKLFF.

The genes are TRBV4-1 and TRBJ1-2, with TRBD1 as a possible D gene (5 bases). This CDR3 is built from 17 residues. The germline CDR1 and CDR2 sequences are MGHRA and YSYEKL. V gave up 1 base and J gave up 2 bases, with 17 bases separating them. CDR3 residues: CASSQGMGGGRNYGYTF. The CDR3 coding sequence is TGCGCCAGCAGCCAAGGGATGGGGGGGGGACGGAACTATGGCTACACCTTC.

This chain links TRBV6-6 with TRBJ1-2, with D uncertain. The CDR3 contains 13 residues. The germline V gene has CDR1 MNHNY and CDR2 SVGAGI (reference sequence). V was trimmed by 5 bases and J by 5 bases, leaving 12 bases between them. The CDR3 loop is CASSNGVWYGYTF. The DNA of the CDR3 is TGTGCCAGCAGTAATGGGGTGTGGTATGGCTACACCTTC.

The chain combines TRBV7-2 with TRBJ2-1, with 7 bases fitting TRBD2. This CDR3 has 17 amino acids. Looked up from germline, CDR1 is SGHTA and CDR2 is FQGNSA. V lost 1 base, J lost 2 bases, and 8 bases stayed unmatched. DNA for the CDR3: TGTGCCAGCAGCTTAGGGACGCTAGCGGCCGCCTACAATGAGCAGTTCTTC. It encodes CASSLGTLAAAYNEQFF.

The chain links TRBV6-1 to TRBJ2-4; D possibly corresponds to TRBD2 (5 bases). Germline V gives CDR1 MNHNS, CDR2 SASEGT. This CDR3 comprises 17 residues. Trimming pared 4 bases from V and 0 bases from J, leaving 16 bases between. The CDR3 here is CASSAGKGNLAKNIQYF. The CDR3 DNA reads as TGTGCCAGCAGTGCCGGGAAAGGAAATCTAGCCAAAAACATTCAGTACTTC.

The genes are TRBV5-1 and TRBJ2-5; 9 nucleotides line up with TRBD2. Trimming cost V 1 base and J 0 bases; bases outside gene matches: 4. Per the germline V gene, CDR1 is SGHRS and CDR2 is YFSETQ. The CDR3 has 16 residues. CDR3: CASSLMIAGDQETQYF. The CDR3 bases are TGCGCCAGCAGCTTGATGATAGCGGGGGACCAAGAGACCCAGTACTTC.

V usage is TRBV12-3 or TRBV12-4 and J usage is TRBJ1-2; perhaps TRBD1 as D (5 bases). This CDR3 spans 13 amino acids. Trimming removed 5 bases at V and 8 bases at J, with 15 bases between. The CDR3: CASSARVGWGYTF. The CDR3 DNA follows: TGTGCCAGCAGTGCCAGGGTGGGTTGGGGCTACACCTTC.

The chain is built from TRBV10-1 and TRBJ2-2; D remains unclear. Germline V gene sequence: CDR1 WNHNN, CDR2 SYGVQD (reference sequence). Trimming left V 0 bases short and J 0 bases short, with 5 bases between. CDR3 length equals 15 residues. The CDR3 loop is CASSESAANTGELFF. In DNA, the CDR3 is TGCGCCAGCAGTGAGTCCGCAGCGAACACCGGGGAGCTGTTTTTT.

The chain has TRBV18 and TRBJ1-1, with D perhaps TRBD1 (6 bases). The CDR3 extends over 16 amino acids. With 0 bases removed from V and 5 bases from J, the gap between germline ends came to 16 bases. Germline CDR1 reads KGHSH; CDR2 reads LQKENI. CDR3 in DNA: TGTGCCAGCTCACCACCTTCAGGCAGGGGTTGGACTGAAGCTTTCTTT. Its translation is CASSPPSGRGWTEAFF. Full variable domain (outside the CDR3, taken from reference TRBV18 and TRBJ1-1): NAGVMQNPRHLVRRRGQEARLRCSPMKGHSHVYWYRQLPEEGLKFMVYLQKENIIDESGMPKERFSAEFPKEGPSILRIQQVVRGDSAAYFCASSPPSGRGWTEAFFGQGTRLTVV.

The chain is built from TRBV5-1 and TRBJ2-2; 8 bases agree with TRBD2. The CDR3 is 15 residues long. The V segment lost 2 bases and the J segment 0 bases; nucleotides outside the gene matches: 0. CDR1 is SGHRS, CDR2 YFSETQ, per germline. The CDR3 sequence is CASSFSGANTGELFF. The CDR3 DNA is TGCGCCAGCAGCTTTAGCGGGGCGAACACCGGGGAGCTGTTTTTT.

J is TRBJ2-5 and V is TRBV20-1; D might be TRBD2 (5 bases). Trimming took 4 bases from V and 3 from J, leaving 6 bases between them. Germline V gene data show CDR1 as DFQATT and CDR2 as SNEGSKA (reference sequence). There are 11 residues in the CDR3. CDR3 in amino acids: CSAMGEETQYF. The CDR3 DNA is TGCAGTGCTATGGGAGAAGAGACCCAGTACTTC.

V gene TRBV27 combines with J gene TRBJ2-7, with D uncertain. V lost 4 bases, J lost 6 bases, and 22 bases lay in between. Germline CDR1 reads MNHEY; CDR2 reads SMNVEV (reference sequence). The CDR3 loop spans 16 amino acids. The CDR3 DNA reads TGTGCCAGCAGTTCGACTCCAGGTGTGAGGTGGTCCGAGCAGTACGTC. Encoded protein: CASSSTPGVRWSEQYV.

The rearrangement links TRBV5-1 to TRBJ1-5; D gene uncertain. Germline values: CDR1 SGHRS, CDR2 YFSETQ. V was clipped by 5 bases and J by 3 bases, with 15 bases between them. This CDR3 contains 15 residues. CDR3 DNA sequence: TGCGCCAGCAGACTGGATGCGGGAGACAATCAGCCCCAGCATTTT. It is translated as CASRLDAGDNQPQHF.

This clone was seen just once. The V gene is TRBV5-5, the J gene TRBJ1-2, with D tentatively TRBD1 (6 bases). The CDR3 loop spans 15 amino acids. The ends were cut back, 1 base at V and 4 bases at J, with 14 bases in the middle. CDR1 and CDR2 (germline): SGHKS, YYEKEE (reference sequence). This chain's CDR3 is CASSLTFGQLYGYTF. CDR3 in DNA: TGTGCCAGCAGCTTGACCTTCGGACAGCTCTATGGCTACACCTTC.